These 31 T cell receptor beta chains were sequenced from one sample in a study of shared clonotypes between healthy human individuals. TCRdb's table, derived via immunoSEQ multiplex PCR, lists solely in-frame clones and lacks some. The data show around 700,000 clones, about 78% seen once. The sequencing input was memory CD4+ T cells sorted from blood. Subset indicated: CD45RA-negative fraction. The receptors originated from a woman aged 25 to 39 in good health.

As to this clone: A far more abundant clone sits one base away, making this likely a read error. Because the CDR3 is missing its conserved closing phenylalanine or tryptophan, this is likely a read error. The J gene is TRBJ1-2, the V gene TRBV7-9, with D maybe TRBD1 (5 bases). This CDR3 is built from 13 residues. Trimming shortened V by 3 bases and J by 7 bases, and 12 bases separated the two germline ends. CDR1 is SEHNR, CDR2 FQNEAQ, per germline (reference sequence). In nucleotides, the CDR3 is TGTGCCAGCAGCTTTCCAGGGAGACTTGGCTACACCCTC. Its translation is CASSFPGRLGYTL.

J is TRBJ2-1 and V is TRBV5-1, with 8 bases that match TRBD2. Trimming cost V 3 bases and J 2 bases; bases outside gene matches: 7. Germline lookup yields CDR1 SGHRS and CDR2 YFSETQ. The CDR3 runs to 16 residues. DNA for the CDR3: TGCGCCAGCAGCTCGCTCCTTAGCGGGGCCTACAATGAGCAGTTCTTC. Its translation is CASSSLLSGAYNEQFF.

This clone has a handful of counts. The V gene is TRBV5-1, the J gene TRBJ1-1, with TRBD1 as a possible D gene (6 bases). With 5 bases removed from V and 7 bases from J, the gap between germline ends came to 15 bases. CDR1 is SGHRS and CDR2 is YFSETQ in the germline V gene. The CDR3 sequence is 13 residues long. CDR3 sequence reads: CASRHRQENEAFF. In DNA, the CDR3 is TGCGCCAGCAGACATAGACAGGAGAATGAAGCTTTCTTT.

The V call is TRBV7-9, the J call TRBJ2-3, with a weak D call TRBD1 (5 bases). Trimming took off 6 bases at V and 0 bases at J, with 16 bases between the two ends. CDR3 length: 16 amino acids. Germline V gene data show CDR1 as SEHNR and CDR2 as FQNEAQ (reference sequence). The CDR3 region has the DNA TGTGCCAGCAGTCCCAAGGGGCGCTGGAGCACAGATACGCAGTATTTT. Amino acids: CASSPKGRWSTDTQYF.

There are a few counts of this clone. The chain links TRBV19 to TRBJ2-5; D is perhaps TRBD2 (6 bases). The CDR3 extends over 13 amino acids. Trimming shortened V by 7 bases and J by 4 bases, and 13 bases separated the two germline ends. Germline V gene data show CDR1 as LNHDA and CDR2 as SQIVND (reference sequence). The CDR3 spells CASNYRGGETQYF. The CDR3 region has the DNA TGTGCCAGTAACTACCGGGGAGGAGAGACCCAGTACTTC.

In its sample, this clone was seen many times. CDR3 residues: CASSLAQGASNQPQHF. In DNA, the CDR3 is TGTGCCAGCAGCTTAGCGCAGGGGGCGAGCAATCAGCCCCAGCATTTT. V and J are TRBV7-9 and TRBJ1-5; TRBD1 matches at 8 bases. The junction had 2 bases not matched to a gene; V was cut back by 0 bases and J by 1 base. This CDR3 has 16 residues. The germline V gene encodes CDR1 SEHNR and CDR2 FQNEAQ (reference sequence).

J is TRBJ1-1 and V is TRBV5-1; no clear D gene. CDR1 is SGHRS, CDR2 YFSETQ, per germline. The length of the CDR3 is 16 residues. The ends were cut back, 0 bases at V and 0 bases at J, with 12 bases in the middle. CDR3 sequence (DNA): TGCGCCAGCAGCTTGGTGGCAGCCCAAATGAACACTGAAGCTTTCTTT. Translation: CASSLVAAQMNTEAFF.

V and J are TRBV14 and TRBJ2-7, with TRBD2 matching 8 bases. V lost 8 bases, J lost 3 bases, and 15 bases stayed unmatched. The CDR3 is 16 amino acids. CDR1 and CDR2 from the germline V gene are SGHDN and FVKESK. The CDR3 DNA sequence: TGTGCCAGCTCACCCCGTAGCGGGAAGCCTCTCTACGAGCAGTACTTC. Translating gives CASSPRSGKPLYEQYF.

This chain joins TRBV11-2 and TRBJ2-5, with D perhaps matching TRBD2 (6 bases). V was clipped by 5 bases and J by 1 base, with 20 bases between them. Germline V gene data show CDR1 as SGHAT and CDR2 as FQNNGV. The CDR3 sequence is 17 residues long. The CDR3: CASSPLGSGSPQETQYF. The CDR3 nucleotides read TGTGCCAGCAGCCCCCTAGGGTCCGGGAGCCCCCAAGAGACCCAGTACTTC.

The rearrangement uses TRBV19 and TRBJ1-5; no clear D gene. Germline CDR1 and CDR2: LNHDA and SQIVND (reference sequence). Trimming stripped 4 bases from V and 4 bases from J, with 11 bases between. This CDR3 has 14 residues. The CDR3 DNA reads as TGTGCCAGTAGTACTTTGGCTATAAATCAGCCCCAGCATTTT. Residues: CASSTLAINQPQHF.

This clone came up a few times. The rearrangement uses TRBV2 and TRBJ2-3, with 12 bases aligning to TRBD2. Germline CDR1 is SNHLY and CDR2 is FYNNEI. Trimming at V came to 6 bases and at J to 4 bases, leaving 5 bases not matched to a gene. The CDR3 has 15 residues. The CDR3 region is CASRLLAGGPDTQYF. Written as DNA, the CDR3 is TGTGCCAGCAGGCTACTAGCGGGAGGACCAGATACGCAGTATTTT.

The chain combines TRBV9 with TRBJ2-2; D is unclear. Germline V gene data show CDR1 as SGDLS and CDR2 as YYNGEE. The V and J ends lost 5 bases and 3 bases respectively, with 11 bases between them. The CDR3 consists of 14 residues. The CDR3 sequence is CASRVATDTGELFF. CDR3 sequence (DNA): TGTGCCAGCAGAGTGGCTACGGACACCGGGGAGCTGTTTTTT.

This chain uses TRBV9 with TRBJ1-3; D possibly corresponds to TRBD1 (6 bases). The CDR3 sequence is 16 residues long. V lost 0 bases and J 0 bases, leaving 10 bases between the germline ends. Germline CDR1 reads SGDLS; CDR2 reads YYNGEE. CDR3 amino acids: CASSVAGGHSGNTIYF. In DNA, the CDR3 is TGTGCCAGCAGCGTAGCCGGGGGCCACTCTGGAAACACCATATATTTT.

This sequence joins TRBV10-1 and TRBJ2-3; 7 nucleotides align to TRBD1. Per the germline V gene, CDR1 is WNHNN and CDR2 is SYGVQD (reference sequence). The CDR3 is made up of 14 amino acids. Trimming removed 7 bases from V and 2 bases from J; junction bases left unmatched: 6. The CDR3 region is CASTGQANTDTQYF. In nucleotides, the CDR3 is TGCGCCAGCACCGGACAGGCGAACACAGATACGCAGTATTTT.

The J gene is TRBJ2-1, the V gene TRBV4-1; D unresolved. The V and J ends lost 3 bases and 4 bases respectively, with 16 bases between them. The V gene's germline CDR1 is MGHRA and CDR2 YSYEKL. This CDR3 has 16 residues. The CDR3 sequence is CASSQVDIVFYNEQFF. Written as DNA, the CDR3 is TGCGCCAGCAGCCAGGTCGACATAGTTTTTTACAATGAGCAGTTCTTC.

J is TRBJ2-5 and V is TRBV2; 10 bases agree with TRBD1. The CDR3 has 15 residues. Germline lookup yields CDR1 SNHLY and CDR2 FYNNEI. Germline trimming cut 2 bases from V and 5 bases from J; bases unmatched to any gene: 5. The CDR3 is CASSEQTGGAETQYF. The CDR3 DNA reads TGTGCCAGCAGTGAACAGACAGGGGGCGCGGAGACCCAGTACTTC.

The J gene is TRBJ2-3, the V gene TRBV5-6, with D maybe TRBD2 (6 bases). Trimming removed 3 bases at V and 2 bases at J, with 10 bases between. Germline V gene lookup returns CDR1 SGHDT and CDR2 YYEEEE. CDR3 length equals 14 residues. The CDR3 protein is CASSSRDFTDTQYF. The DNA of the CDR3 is TGTGCCAGCAGCTCCCGGGACTTCACAGATACGCAGTATTTT.

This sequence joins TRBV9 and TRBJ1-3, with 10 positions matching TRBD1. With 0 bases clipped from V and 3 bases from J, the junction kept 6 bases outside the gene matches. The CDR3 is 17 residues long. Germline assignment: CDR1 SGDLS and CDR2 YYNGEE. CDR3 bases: TGTGCCAGCAGCGTAGAATCGGGACAGGGGCTTGGAAACACCATATATTTT. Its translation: CASSVESGQGLGNTIYF.

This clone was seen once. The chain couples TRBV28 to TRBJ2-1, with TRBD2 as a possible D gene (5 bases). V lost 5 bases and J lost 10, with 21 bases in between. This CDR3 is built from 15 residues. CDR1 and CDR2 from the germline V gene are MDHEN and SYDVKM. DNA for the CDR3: TGTGCCAGCAGTCTCCCTGCCCTCGGGATAGACGAGCAGTTCTTC. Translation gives CASSLPALGIDEQFF. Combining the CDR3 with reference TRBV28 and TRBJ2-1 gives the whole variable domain DVKVTQSSRYLVKRTGEKVFLECVQDMDHENMFWYRQDPGLGLRLIYFSYDVKMKEKGDIPEGYSVSREKKERFSLILESASTNQTSMYLCASSLPALGIDEQFFGPGTRLTVL.

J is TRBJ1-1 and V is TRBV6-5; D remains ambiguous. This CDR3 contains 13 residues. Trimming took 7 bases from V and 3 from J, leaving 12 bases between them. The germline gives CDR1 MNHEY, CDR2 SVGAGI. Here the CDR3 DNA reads TGTGCCAGCACCCGTGGCATCCACACTGAAGCTTTCTTT. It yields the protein CASTRGIHTEAFF.

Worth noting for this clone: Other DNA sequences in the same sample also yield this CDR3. CDR3: CASSTTSGAYNEQFF. The CDR3, as DNA: TGCGCCAGCAGCACAACTAGCGGGGCCTACAATGAGCAGTTCTTC. This sequence joins TRBV5-1 and TRBJ2-1; 10 bases agree with TRBD2. The germline V gene has CDR1 SGHRS and CDR2 YFSETQ. This CDR3 region has 15 residues. V dropped 4 bases and J dropped 2; count of bases not matched to a gene: 3.

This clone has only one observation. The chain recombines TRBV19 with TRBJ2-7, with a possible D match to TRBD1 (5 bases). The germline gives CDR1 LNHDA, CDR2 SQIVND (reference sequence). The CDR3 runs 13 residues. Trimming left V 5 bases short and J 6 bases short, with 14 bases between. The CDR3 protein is CASSFSDKSEQYF. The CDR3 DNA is TGTGCCAGTAGTTTCTCGGACAAGAGCGAGCAGTACTTC.

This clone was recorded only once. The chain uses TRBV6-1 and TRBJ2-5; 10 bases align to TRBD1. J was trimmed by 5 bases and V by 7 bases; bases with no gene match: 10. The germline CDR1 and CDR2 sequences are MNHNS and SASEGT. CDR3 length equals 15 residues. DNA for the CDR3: TGTGCCAGCACCACCGGGACAGGGGCGGGGGAGACCCAGTACTTC. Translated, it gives CASTTGTGAGETQYF.

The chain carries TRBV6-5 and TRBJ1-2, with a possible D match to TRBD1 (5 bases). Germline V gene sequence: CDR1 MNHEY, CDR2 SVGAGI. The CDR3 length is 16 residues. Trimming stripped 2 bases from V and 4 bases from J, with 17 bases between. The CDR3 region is CASSYMGQGRGYGYTF. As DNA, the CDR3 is TGTGCCAGCAGTTACATGGGGCAGGGTAGAGGCTATGGCTACACCTTC.

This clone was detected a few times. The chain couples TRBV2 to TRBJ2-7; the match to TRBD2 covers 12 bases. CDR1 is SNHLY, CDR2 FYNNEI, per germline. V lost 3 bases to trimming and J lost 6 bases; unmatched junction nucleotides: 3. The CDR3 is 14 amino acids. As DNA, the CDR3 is TGTGCCAGCAGTGAGACTAGCGGGAGTACCGAGCAGTACTTC. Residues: CASSETSGSTEQYF.

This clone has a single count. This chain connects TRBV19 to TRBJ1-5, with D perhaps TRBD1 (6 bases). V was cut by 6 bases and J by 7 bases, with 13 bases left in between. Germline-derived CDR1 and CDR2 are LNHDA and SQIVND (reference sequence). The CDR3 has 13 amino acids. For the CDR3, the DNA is TGTGCCAGTAGGGGACCAGGGGACCAGCCCCAGCATTTT. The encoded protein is CASRGPGDQPQHF.

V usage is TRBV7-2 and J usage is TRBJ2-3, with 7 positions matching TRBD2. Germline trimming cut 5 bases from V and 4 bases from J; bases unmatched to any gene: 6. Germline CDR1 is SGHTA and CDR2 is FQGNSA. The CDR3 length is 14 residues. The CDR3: CASSPRGSSDTQYF. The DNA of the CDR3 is TGTGCCAGCAGCCCCCGCGGGAGCTCAGATACGCAGTATTTT.

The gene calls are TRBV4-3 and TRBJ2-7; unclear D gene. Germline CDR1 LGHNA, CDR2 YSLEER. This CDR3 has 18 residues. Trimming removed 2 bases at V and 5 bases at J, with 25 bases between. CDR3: CASSQTVATLGFPHEQYF. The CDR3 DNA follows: TGCGCCAGCAGCCAAACGGTCGCTACCTTAGGGTTCCCCCACGAGCAGTACTTC.

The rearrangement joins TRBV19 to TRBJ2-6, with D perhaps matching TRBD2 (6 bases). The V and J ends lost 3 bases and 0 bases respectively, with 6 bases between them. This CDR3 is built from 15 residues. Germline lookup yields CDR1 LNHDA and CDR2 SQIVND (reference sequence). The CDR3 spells CASSMRGSGANVLTF. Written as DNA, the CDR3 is TGTGCCAGTAGTATGCGGGGCTCTGGGGCCAACGTCCTGACTTTC.

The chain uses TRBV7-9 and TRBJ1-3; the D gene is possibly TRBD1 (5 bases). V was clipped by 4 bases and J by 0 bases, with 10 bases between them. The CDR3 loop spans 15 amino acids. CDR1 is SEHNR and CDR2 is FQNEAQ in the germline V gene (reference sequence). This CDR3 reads CASSSGGISGNTIYF. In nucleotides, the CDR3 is TGTGCCAGCAGCTCCGGGGGGATCTCTGGAAACACCATATATTTT.

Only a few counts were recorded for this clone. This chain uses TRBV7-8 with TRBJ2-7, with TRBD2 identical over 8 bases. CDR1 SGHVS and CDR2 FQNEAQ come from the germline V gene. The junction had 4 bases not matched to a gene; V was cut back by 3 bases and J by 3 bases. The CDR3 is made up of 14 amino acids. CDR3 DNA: TGTGCCAGCAGCTTTAGCGGGATAAACTACGAGCAGTACTTC. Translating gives CASSFSGINYEQYF.